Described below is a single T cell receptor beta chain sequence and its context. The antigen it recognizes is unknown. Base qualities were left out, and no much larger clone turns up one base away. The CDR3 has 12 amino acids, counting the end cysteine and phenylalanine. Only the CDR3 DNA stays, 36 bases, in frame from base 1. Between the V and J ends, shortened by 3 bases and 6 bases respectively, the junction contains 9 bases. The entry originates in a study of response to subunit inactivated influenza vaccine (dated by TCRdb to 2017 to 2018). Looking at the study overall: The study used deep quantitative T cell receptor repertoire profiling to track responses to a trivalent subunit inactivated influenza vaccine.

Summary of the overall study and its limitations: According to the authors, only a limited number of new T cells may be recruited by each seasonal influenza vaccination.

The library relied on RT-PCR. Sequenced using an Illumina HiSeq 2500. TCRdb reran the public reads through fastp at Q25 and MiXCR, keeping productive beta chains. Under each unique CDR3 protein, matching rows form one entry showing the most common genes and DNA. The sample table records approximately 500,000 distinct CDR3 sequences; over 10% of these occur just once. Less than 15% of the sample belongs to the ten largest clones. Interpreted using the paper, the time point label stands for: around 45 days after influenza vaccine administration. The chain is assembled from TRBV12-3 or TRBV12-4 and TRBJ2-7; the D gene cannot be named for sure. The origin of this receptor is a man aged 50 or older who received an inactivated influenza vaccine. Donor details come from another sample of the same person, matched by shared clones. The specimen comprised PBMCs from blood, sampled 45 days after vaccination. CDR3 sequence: CASSLGEVEQYF. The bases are TGTGCCAGCAGTTTGGGCGAGGTCGAGCAGTACTTC.